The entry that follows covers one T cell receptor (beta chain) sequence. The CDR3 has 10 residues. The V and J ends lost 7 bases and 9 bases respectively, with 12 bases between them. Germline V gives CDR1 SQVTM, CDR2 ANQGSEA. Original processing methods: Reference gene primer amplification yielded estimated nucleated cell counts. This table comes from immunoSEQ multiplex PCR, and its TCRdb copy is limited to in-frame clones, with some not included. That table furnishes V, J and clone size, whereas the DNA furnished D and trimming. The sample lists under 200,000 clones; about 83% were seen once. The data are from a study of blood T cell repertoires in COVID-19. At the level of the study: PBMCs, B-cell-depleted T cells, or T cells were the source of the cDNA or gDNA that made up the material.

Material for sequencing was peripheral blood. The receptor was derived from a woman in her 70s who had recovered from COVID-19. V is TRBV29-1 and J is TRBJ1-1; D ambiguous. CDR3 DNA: TGCAGCGACTCCATACCCCAAGCTTTCTTT. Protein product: CSDSIPQAFF.